This T cell receptor beta chain is from a study of cytomegalovirus exposure and HLA in healthy donors. Primers: 60 Vbeta forward and 13 Jbeta reverse. In the source study's methods: In a later analysis, some 80 million unique TCR beta chains included roughly 11 million shared by two or more donors. The method was immunoSEQ multiplex PCR; TCRdb's version includes in-frame clones alone and lacks a portion of them. V and J calls and clone size follow that table, whereas D and trimming were derived from the DNA. The profile shows around 83,000 clones, 78% of them singletons. The study, taken as a whole, reports: In a later analysis, at a false discovery rate of 0.05, 17,000 or so TCR beta sequences were associated with HLA alleles. Looking again later, the authors saw that most CMV-associated TCR beta chains seemed HLA-restricted. Owing to their indistinguishability, certain V segments, notably TRBV6-2 and TRBV6-3, were excluded.

To note about this clone: Its antigen is undetermined.

The germline V gene encodes CDR1 MNHNY and CDR2 SVGAGI (reference sequence). CDR3 length: 16 amino acids. V gave up 4 bases and J gave up 4 bases; unmatched junction bases: 7. This receptor was obtained from a male donor in good health and CMV-seropositive. The material sequenced was PBMCs. The chain uses TRBV6-6 and TRBJ1-6; 7 nucleotides agree with TRBD1. The CDR3 region is CASSSGTASYNSPLHF. The CDR3, as DNA: TGTGCCAGCAGTTCTGGGACAGCTTCGTATAATTCACCCCTCCACTTT.